Presented here are 6 T cell receptor beta chains from one specimen sequenced in a study of T-cell memory formation after mild COVID-19. TCRdb analysed the 5' RACE reads with MiXCR anew, one entry per CDR3 protein. The top ten clones hold approximately 3.4% of a sample with approximately 150,000 distinct CDR3 sequences, over 10% of them seen once. Source material: PBMCs or a T cell subset sorted from them (not recorded which). All receptors come from a man aged 18 to 35 who had mild COVID-19 (a few samples of this study predate the infection). Cell type and time point are not known.

The CDR3 coding sequence is TGCAGCGTTGCCCAGATGGGGCAGCCCCAGCATTTT. Translated, it gives CSVAQMGQPQHF. V is TRBV29-1 and J is TRBJ1-5; D remains ambiguous. The V gene lost 4 bases and the J gene lost 7 bases, with 11 bases spanning the gap. The V gene's germline CDR1 is SQVTM and CDR2 ANQGSEA. The CDR3 is made up of 12 amino acids.

This clonotype was picked up many times. The chain carries TRBV5-5 and TRBJ1-2, with D maybe TRBD1 (5 bases). The CDR3 consists of 13 residues. Germline loops: CDR1 SGHKS, CDR2 YYEKEE (reference sequence). V gave up 0 bases and J gave up 2 bases, with 5 bases separating them. CDR3 amino acids: CASSLEGNYGYTF. In DNA, the CDR3 is TGTGCCAGCAGCTTGGAGGGGAACTATGGCTACACCTTC.

The chain couples TRBV20-1 to TRBJ1-6; D might be TRBD1 (5 bases). V was pared by 0 bases and J by 7 bases, with 19 bases between. In germline, CDR1 is DFQATT, CDR2 SNEGSKA (reference sequence). The CDR3 loop spans 17 amino acids. CDR3 protein: CSARDLRRDPINSPLHF. CDR3 nucleotide sequence: TGCAGTGCTAGAGATCTAAGAAGGGACCCGATCAATTCACCCCTCCACTTT.

This clonotype has at least ten counts. The genes are TRBV6-6 and TRBJ2-2; D might be TRBD1 (6 bases). CDR3 size: 15 residues. The V gene lost 2 bases and the J gene lost 5 bases, with 12 bases spanning the gap. Per the germline V gene, CDR1 is MNHNY and CDR2 is SVGAGI (reference sequence). CDR3 nucleotide sequence: TGTGCCAGCAGTTACGGGCAAGGGGGAACCGGGGAGCTGTTTTTT. It yields the protein CASSYGQGGTGELFF.

This clonotype was picked up a small number of times. The J gene is TRBJ1-1, the V gene TRBV5-1, with D unresolved. The CDR3 has 15 residues. V was cut by 4 bases and J by 0 bases, with 13 bases left in between. Germline CDR1 and CDR2: SGHRS and YFSETQ. The CDR3 region is CASSLYRALNTEAFF. DNA of the CDR3: TGCGCCAGCAGCCTTTACAGAGCCTTGAACACTGAAGCTTTCTTT. The full variable domain, rest sourced from reference TRBV5-1 and TRBJ1-1, is KAGVTQTPRYLIKTRGQQVTLSCSPISGHRSVSWYQQTPGQGLQFLFEYFSETQRNKGNFPGRFSGRQFSNSRSEMNVSTLELGDSALYLCASSLYRALNTEAFFGQGTRLTVV.

This clonotype has only a few counts. The V and J genes are TRBV28 and TRBJ2-7, with 12 bases that match TRBD1. Losses at the gene ends were 10 bases for V and 2 bases for J; bases not matched to a gene: 6. This CDR3 region has 14 residues. Germline V gives CDR1 MDHEN, CDR2 SYDVKM. The CDR3 sequence is CATVGQGATYEQYV. CDR3 coding DNA: TGTGCCACGGTGGGACAGGGGGCTACCTACGAGCAGTACGTC.